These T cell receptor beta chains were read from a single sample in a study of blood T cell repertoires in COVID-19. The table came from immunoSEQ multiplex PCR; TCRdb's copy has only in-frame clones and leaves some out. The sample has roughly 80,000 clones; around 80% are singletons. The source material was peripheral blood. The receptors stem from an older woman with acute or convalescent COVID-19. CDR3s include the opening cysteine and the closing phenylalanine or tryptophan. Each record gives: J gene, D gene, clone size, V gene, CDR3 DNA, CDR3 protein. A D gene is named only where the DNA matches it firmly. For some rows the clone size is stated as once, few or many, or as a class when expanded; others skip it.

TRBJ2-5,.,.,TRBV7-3,TGTGCCAGCAGCTTAACCGGGGACCAAGAGACCCAGTACTTC,CASSLTGDQETQYF
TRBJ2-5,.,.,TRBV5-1,TGCGCCAGCAGCTTGGGAGGGAGGTTGGAGACCCAGTACTTC,CASSLGGRLETQYF
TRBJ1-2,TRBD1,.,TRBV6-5,TGTGCCAGCAGTTACGGGACAGCCTTCAACTATGGCTACACCTTC,CASSYGTAFNYGYTF
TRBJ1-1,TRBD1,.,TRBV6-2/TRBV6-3,TGTGCCAGCAGTCCAGGGGGTCAAGGGGAAGCTTTCTTT,CASSPGGQGEAFF
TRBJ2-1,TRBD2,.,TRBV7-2,TGTGCCAGCAGCTTGGGGTTTCTAGCGGGGGGGCATGAGCAGTTCTTC,CASSLGFLAGGHEQFF
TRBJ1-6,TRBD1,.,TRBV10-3,TGTGCCATCAGGGGACAGGGTAATTCACCCCTCCACTTT,CAIRGQGNSPLHF
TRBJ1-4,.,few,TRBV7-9,TGTGCCAGCAGCTCGCCACAGGGAGCAGCGGAAAAACTGTTTTTT,CASSSPQGAAEKLFF
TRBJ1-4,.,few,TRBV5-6,TGTGCCAGCAGCATAGACCTGGGCGAAAAACTGTTTTTT,CASSIDLGEKLFF
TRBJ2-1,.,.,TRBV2,TGTGCCAGCAGTGAAGAGGGACACGTTATGTTCTTC,CASSEEGHVMFF
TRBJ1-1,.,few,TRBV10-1,TGCGCCAGCAGCCAACCTCTAGGGGATGACACTGAAGCTTTCTTT,CASSQPLGDDTEAFF
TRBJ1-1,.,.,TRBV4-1,TGCGCCAGCAGCCAGACCGGACACATGAACACTGAAGCTTTCTTT,CASSQTGHMNTEAFF
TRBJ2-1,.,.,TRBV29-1,TGCAGCGTTGTCCTTTTGGAGCCCCGCAGCTCCTACAATGAGCAGTTCTTC,CSVVLLEPRSSYNEQFF
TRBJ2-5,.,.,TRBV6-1,TGTGCCAGCAGTGAATTGGGTAGAGGGGGACAAGAACGGACCCAGTACTTC,CASSELGRGGQERTQYF
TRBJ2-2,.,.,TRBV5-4,TGTGCCAGCAGCCCGTCGGGACATAAACGTGAGGAGCTGTTTTTT,CASSPSGHKREELFF
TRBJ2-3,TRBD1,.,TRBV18,TGTGCCAGCTCACGGGACAGCGACACAGATACGCAGTATTTT,CASSRDSDTDTQYF
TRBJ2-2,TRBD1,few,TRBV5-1,TGCGCCAGCAGCTCTTTGGACAGGGCCGAGCGGGAGCTGTTTTTT,CASSSLDRAERELFF
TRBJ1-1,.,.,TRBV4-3,TGCGCCAGCAGCCAAGAAGGAACAGCGAACACTGAAGCTTTCTTT,CASSQEGTANTEAFF
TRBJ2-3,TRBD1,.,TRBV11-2,TGTGCCAGCAGCTCGTTCCGGGACAGGGGACAGGATACGCAGTATTTT,CASSSFRDRGQDTQYF
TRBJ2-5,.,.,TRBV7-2,TGTGCCAGCAGCTTAGCGGCAGGGCGGGAGACCCAGTACTTC,CASSLAAGRETQYF